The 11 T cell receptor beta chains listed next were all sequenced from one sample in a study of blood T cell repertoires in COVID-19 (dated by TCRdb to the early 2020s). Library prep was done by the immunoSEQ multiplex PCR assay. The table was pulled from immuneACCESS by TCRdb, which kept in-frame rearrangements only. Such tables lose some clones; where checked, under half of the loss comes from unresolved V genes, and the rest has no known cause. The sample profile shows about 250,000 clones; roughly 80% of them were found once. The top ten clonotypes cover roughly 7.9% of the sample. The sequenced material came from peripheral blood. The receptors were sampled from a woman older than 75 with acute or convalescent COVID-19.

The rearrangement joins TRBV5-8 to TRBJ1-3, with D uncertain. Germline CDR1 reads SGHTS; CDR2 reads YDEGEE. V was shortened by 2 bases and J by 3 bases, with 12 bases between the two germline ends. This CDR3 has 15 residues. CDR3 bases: TGTGCCAGCAGCTTTGAATACGGACTTGGAAACACCATATATTTT. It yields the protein CASSFEYGLGNTIYF.

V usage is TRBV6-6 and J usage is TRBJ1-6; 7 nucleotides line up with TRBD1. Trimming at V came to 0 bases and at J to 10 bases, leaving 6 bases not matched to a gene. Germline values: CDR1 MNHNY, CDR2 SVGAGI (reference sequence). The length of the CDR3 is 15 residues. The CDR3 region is CASSYSTGSGSPLHF. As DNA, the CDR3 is TGTGCCAGCAGTTACTCGACAGGGTCAGGGTCACCCCTCCACTTT.

CDR3 DNA sequence: TGTGCCAGCACCTTAACTTCGGACTTCCTTGGGTCGAGCTACACCTTC. It specifies CASTLTSDFLGSSYTF. The rearrangement uses TRBV4-2 and TRBJ1-2; D remains ambiguous. The CDR3 sequence is 16 residues long. Between the trimmed V and J ends, which lost 7 bases and 9 bases, there was a span of 27 bases. Germline assignment: CDR1 LGHNA and CDR2 YNFKEQ.

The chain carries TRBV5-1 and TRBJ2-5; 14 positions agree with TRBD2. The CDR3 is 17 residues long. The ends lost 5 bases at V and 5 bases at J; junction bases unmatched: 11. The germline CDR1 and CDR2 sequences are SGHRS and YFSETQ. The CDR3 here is CASSQIGLAGGWETQYF. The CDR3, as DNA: TGCGCCAGCAGTCAAATTGGACTAGCGGGAGGTTGGGAGACCCAGTACTTC.

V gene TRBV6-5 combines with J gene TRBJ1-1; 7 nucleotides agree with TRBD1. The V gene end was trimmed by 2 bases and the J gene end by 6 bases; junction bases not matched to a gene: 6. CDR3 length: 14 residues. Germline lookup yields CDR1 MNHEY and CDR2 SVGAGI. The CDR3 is CASSYPNRGPEAFF. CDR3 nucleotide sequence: TGTGCCAGCAGTTACCCCAACAGGGGACCTGAAGCTTTCTTT.

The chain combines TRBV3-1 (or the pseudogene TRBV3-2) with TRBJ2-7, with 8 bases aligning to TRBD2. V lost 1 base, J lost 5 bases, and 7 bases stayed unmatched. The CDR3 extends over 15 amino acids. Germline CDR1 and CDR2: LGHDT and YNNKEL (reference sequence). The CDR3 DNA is TGTGCCAGCAGCCAAGCCGGGACTAGATCCGACGAGCAGTACTTC. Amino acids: CASSQAGTRSDEQYF.

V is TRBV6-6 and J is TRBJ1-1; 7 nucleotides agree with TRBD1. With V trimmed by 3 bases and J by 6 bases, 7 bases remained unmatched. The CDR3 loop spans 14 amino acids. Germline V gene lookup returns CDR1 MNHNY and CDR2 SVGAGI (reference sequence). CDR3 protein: CASSYIRGWAEAFF. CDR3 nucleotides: TGTGCCAGCAGTTATATCAGGGGGTGGGCTGAAGCTTTCTTT.

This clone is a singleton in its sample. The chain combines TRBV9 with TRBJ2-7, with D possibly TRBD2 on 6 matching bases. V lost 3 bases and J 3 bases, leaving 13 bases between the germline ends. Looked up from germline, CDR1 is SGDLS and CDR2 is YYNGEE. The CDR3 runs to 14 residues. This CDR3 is CASSAGDSRYEQYF. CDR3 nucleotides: TGTGCCAGCAGCGCGGGGGACTCCCGCTACGAGCAGTACTTC.

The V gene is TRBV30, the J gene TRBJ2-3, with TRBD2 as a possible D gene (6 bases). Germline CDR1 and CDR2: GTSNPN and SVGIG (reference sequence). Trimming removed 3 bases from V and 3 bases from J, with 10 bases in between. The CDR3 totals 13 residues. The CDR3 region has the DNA TGTGCCTGGAGGCTAGCGTCGACAGATACGCAGTATTTT. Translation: CAWRLASTDTQYF.

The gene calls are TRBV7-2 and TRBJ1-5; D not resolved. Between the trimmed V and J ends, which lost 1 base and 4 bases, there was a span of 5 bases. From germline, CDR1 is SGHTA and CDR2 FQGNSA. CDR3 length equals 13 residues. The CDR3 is CASSLGRNQPQHF. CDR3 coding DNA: TGTGCCAGCAGCTTAGGGCGGAATCAGCCCCAGCATTTT. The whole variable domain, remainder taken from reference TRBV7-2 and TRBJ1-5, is GAGVSQSPSNKVTEKGKDVELRCDPISGHTALYWYRQSLGQGLEFLIYFQGNSAPDKSGLPSDRFSAERTGGSVSTLTIQRTQQEDSAVYLCASSLGRNQPQHFGDGTRLSIL.

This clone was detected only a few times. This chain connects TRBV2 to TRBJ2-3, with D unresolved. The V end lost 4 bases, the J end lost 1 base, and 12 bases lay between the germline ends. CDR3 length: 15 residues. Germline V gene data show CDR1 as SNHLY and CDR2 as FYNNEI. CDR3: CASSADQAGTDTQYF. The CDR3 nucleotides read TGTGCCAGCAGTGCCGATCAAGCCGGCACAGATACGCAGTATTTT.